This TCR beta chain was identified in a study of blood T cells in healthy people across ages. Sample-barcoded 5' priming and a J-beta primer mix drove a second PCR of roughly 6 to 12 cycles. MiXCR, run by TCRdb on the 5' RACE reads, gives a single entry per CDR3 protein. The sample holds hundreds of thousands of distinct CDR3 sequences, about 42% seen once. This clonotype appeared a few times. V was clipped by 6 bases and J by 4 bases; unmatched bases: 8. The CDR3 contains 15 residues. Germline V gene sequence: CDR1 MDHEN, CDR2 SYDVKM. Sequenced material: blood. This clonotype originated in a man aged 55 to 70 in good health. The V call is TRBV28, the J call TRBJ1-5; 8 bases are shared with TRBD1. The CDR3 nucleotides read TGTGCCAGCAGCTCCGGACAGGGACATAATCAGCCCCAGCATTTT. Amino acids: CASSSGQGHNQPQHF.